The source of this TCR beta chain is a study of T cell repertoires in cytomegalovirus infection. Overall study: Through public TCR beta signatures, both CMV infection and matching HLA type were indicated.

V was pared by 7 bases and J by 0 bases, with 17 bases between. The CDR3 consists of 16 residues. This clonotype has just a few counts. Antigen unknown. TCRdb analysed the reads with MiXCR anew, one entry per CDR3 protein. The sample yields roughly 160,000 distinct CDR3 sequences, less than 25% seen once. The study's findings and limits: Predominance within the ex vivo response was attributable to HLA-C-restricted CMV-specific TCR beta clonotypes.

The chain is built from TRBV12-3 or TRBV12-4 and TRBJ2-3; D call uncertain. The origin of this receptor is a human donor in good health (CMV status not recorded). Some clones in this sample may be carry-over from other donors' samples. The source material was CD8+ T cells from cultured PBMCs, sampled from culture after CMV antigen stimulation. CDR3 DNA sequence: TGTGCCAGCACCCCCGAAGGATCGACTAGCACAGATACGCAGTATTTT. It translates to CASTPEGSTSTDTQYF.